This T cell receptor beta chain was observed in a study of cytomegalovirus exposure and HLA in healthy donors. Per germline, CDR1 MNHEY and CDR2 SVGAGI. V was clipped by 2 bases and J by 10 bases, with 9 bases between them. The CDR3 contains 13 residues. The PCR made use of 60 Vbeta and 13 Jbeta primers. TCRdb keeps only in-frame clones here, not all; method: immunoSEQ multiplex PCR. In total, the table holds more than 95,000 clones. The source of this sequence is a man between 18 and 35 years old in good health and CMV-seronegative. Input material: PBMCs. The chain links TRBV6-5 to TRBJ1-6; D gene unclear. CDR3 nucleotides: TGTGCCAGCAGTTACGAATCCGGGTCACCCCTCCACTTT. The encoded protein is CASSYESGSPLHF.